The 14 T cell receptor beta chains in this list originate from one sample, sequenced in a study of spatial heterogeneity in lung cancer. Overall study results and limits: Within tumors, counts of expanded alpha and beta TCRs tracked tumor mutation counts.

Time point described: sample taken at primary tumor resection. No antigens are known for them. Using its own MiXCR run on the 5' RACE reads, TCRdb lists one record per CDR3 protein. The table includes around 20,000 distinct CDR3 sequences, under 3.5% detected once. The source material was lung tumor tissue, sampled at surgery. These receptors originate from a male donor with early-stage non-small cell lung cancer.

This clonotype appeared many times. V gene TRBV10-3 combines with J gene TRBJ1-6; TRBD1 might be the D (5 bases). Germline CDR1 is ENHRY and CDR2 is SYGVKD. The CDR3 covers 14 residues. Trimming cost V 6 bases and J 13 bases, with 19 bases left between them. The CDR3 loop reads CAISPGLTASPLHF. The CDR3 region has the DNA TGTGCCATCAGCCCGGGACTGACTGCTTCGCCCCTCCACTTT.

At least ten counts were recorded for this clonotype. The chain uses TRBV7-8 and TRBJ1-2; perhaps TRBD1 as D (6 bases). The ends were cut back, 1 base at V and 7 bases at J, with 13 bases in the middle. This CDR3 region has 14 residues. Germline CDR1 reads SGHVS; CDR2 reads FQNEAQ. CDR3 bases: TGTGCCAGCAGCTTAGAGGGGGGGATTTCTGGCTACACCTTC. Its protein product is CASSLEGGISGYTF.

This clonotype occurred many times. The chain employs TRBV29-1 and TRBJ2-7; 8 positions agree with TRBD1. J was trimmed by 2 bases and V by 3 bases; bases with no gene match: 9. The V gene's germline CDR1 is SQVTM and CDR2 ANQGSEA. The CDR3 covers 15 residues. The CDR3 DNA sequence: TGCAGCGTTGAGTTAGAAGGACAGGGTACCTACGAGCAGTACTTC. This translates into CSVELEGQGTYEQYF.

This clonotype appeared many times. This rearrangement joins TRBV24-1 to TRBJ1-2; TRBD1 is a possible D gene (5 bases). CDR3 length: 12 residues. Germline values: CDR1 KGHDR, CDR2 SFDVKD. V was shortened by 5 bases and J by 4 bases, with 7 bases between the two germline ends. The CDR3 sequence is CATSGGGYGYTF. The DNA of the CDR3 is TGTGCCACCAGTGGGGGCGGCTATGGCTACACCTTC.

Ten or more counts support this clonotype. The chain recombines TRBV7-8 with TRBJ1-5; perhaps TRBD1 as D (6 bases). V lost 5 bases and J 2 bases, leaving 19 bases between the germline ends. CDR1 and CDR2 (germline): SGHVS, FQNEAQ. The CDR3 extends over 17 amino acids. CDR3 residues: CASSARGAIDGNQPQHF. For the CDR3, the DNA is TGTGCCAGCAGCGCTAGGGGGGCGATTGATGGCAATCAGCCCCAGCATTTT. Combining the CDR3 with reference TRBV7-8 and TRBJ1-5 gives the whole variable domain GAGVSQSPRYKVAKRGQDVALRCDPISGHVSLFWYQQALGQGPEFLTYFQNEAQLDKSGLPSDRFFAERPEGSVSTLKIQRTQQEDSAVYLCASSARGAIDGNQPQHFGDGTRLSIL.

This clonotype came up many times. This chain links TRBV7-3 with TRBJ2-3; 9 bases are a match to TRBD2. Germline lookup yields CDR1 SGHTA and CDR2 FQGTGA. The CDR3 has 16 residues. The junction had 8 bases not matched to a gene; V was cut back by 1 base and J by 6 bases. The CDR3 sequence is CASSLNMAGGSDTQYF. The CDR3 nucleotides are TGTGCCAGCAGCTTAAATATGGCGGGAGGGTCGGATACGCAGTATTTT.

This clonotype came up once. V usage is TRBV25-1 and J usage is TRBJ2-3, with 9 nucleotides matching TRBD2. After removal of 3 bases from V and 2 bases from J, the junction contained 6 bases not matched to a gene. The CDR3 length is 16 residues. Germline loops: CDR1 MGHDK, CDR2 SYGVNS. The CDR3 sequence is CASSEGSGGYTDTQYF. Here the CDR3 DNA reads TGTGCCAGCAGTGAGGGTAGCGGGGGATACACAGATACGCAGTATTTT.

The chain links TRBV18 to TRBJ2-1; TRBD1 is a possible D gene (6 bases). Germline CDR1 reads KGHSH; CDR2 reads LQKENI. The CDR3 is 17 amino acids. Trimming took off 6 bases at V and 4 bases at J, with 22 bases between the two ends. CDR3 nucleotide sequence: TGTGCCAGCTCGAGACCGCCGGGACAAACAATTTACAATGAGCAGTTCTTC. Translation: CASSRPPGQTIYNEQFF.

This clonotype was counted at least ten times. V is TRBV7-2 and J is TRBJ1-5, with D possibly being TRBD1 (5 bases). The CDR3 runs 14 residues. Trimming stripped 5 bases from V and 5 bases from J, with 13 bases between. Germline CDR1 SGHTA, CDR2 FQGNSA. CDR3 amino acids: CASSPGTADQPQHF. In DNA form, the CDR3 reads TGTGCCAGCAGCCCCGGGACGGCGGATCAGCCCCAGCATTTT.

The table lists this clonotype with many counts. The chain employs TRBV28 and TRBJ2-3, with D perhaps given as TRBD1 or TRBD2 (5 bases each). CDR1 and CDR2 (germline): MDHEN, SYDVKM. Trimming pared 5 bases from V and 7 bases from J, leaving 16 bases between. This CDR3 has 14 residues. The chain's CDR3 is CASSPPQRGHTQYF. CDR3 DNA sequence: TGTGCCAGCAGTCCCCCCCAACGGGGACATACGCAGTATTTT.

This clonotype was seen repeatedly, ten times or more. CDR3 protein: CASSSQGWEQYF. The DNA for the CDR3 is TGTGCCAGCAGTTCACAGGGGTGGGAGCAGTACTTC. This sequence joins TRBV2 and TRBJ2-7; 7 bases are a match to TRBD1. There are 12 residues in the CDR3. Looked up from germline, CDR1 is SNHLY and CDR2 is FYNNEI. With 5 bases clipped from V and 7 bases from J, the junction kept 5 bases outside the gene matches.

Ten or more counts support this clonotype. This chain joins TRBV29-1 and TRBJ2-5, with 7 bases aligning to TRBD2. In germline, CDR1 is SQVTM, CDR2 ANQGSEA. V dropped 4 bases and J dropped 5; count of bases not matched to a gene: 13. The CDR3 contains 15 residues. CDR3 protein: CSVAPVGREMETQYF. CDR3 nucleotides: TGCAGCGTTGCTCCGGTCGGGCGGGAGATGGAGACCCAGTACTTC.

This clonotype has ten or more counts. The rearrangement uses TRBV4-1 and TRBJ2-1, with TRBD2 identical over 11 bases. The CDR3 length is 16 residues. Trimming cost V 4 bases and J 4 bases; bases outside gene matches: 6. Looked up from germline, CDR1 is MGHRA and CDR2 is YSYEKL. As DNA, the CDR3 is TGCGCCAGCAGCCCGCGGACTAGCGGGTTATACAATGAGCAGTTCTTC. Translated: CASSPRTSGLYNEQFF.

Many counts were recorded for this clonotype. The V and J genes are TRBV20-1 and TRBJ1-2; D may be TRBD1 (6 bases). The CDR3 loop spans 11 amino acids. Trimming shortened V by 0 bases and J by 8 bases, and 7 bases separated the two germline ends. The germline gives CDR1 DFQATT, CDR2 SNEGSKA (reference sequence). The CDR3 is CSAREDRGYTF. The CDR3 DNA sequence: TGCAGTGCTAGAGAAGACAGGGGCTACACCTTC.